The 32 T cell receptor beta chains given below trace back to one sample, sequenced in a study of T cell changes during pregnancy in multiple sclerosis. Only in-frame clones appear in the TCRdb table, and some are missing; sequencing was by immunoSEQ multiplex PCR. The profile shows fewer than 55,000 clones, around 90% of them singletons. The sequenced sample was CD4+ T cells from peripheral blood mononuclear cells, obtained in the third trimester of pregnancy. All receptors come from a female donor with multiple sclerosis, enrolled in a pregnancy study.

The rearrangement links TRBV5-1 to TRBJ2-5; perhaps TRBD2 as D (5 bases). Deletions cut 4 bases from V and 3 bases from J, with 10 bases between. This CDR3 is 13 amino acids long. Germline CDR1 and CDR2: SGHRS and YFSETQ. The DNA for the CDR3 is TGCGCCAGCAGCACGACTACGGAAGAGACCCAGTACTTC. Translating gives CASSTTTEETQYF.

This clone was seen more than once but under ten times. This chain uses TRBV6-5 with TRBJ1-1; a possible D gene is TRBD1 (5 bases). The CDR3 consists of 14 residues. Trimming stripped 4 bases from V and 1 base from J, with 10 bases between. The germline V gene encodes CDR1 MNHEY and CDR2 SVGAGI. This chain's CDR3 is CASSSTGRNTEAFF. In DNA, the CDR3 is TGTGCCAGCAGTTCTACAGGTCGGAACACTGAAGCTTTCTTT.

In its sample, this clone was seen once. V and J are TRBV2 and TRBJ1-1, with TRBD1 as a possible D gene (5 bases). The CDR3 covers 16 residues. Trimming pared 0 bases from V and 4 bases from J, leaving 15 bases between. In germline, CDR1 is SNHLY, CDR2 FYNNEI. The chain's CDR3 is CASSEALRGWGTEAFF. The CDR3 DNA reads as TGTGCCAGCAGTGAAGCGCTTAGGGGTTGGGGCACTGAAGCTTTCTTT.

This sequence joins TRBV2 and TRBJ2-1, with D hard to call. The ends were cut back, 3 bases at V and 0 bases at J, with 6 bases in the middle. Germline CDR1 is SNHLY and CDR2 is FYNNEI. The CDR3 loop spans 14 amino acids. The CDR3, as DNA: TGTGCCAGCAGTGATAGGAGCTCCTACAATGAGCAGTTCTTC. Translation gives CASSDRSSYNEQFF.

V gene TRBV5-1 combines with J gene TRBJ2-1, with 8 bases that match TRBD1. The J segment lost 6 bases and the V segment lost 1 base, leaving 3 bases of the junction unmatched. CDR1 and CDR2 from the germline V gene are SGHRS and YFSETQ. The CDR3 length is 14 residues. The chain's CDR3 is CASSLHRGSNEQFF. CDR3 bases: TGCGCCAGCAGCTTGCACAGGGGGAGCAATGAGCAGTTCTTC.

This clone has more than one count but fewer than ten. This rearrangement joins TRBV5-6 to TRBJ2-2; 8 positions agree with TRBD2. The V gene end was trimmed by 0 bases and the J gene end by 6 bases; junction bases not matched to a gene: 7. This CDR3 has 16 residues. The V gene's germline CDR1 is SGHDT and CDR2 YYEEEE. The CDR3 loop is CASSLGARGGPGELFF. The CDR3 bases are TGTGCCAGCAGCTTGGGCGCTCGGGGGGGCCCCGGGGAGCTGTTTTTT.

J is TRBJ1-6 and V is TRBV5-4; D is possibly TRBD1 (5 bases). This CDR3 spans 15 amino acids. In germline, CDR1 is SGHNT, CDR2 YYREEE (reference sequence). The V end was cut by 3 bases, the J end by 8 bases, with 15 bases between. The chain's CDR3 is CASSWGVQVDSPLHF. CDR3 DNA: TGTGCCAGCAGCTGGGGGGTCCAGGTGGATTCACCCCTCCACTTT.

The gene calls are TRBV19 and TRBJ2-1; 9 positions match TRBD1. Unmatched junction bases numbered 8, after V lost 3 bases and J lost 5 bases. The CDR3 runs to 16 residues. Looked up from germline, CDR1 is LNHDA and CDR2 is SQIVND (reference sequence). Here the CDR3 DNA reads TGTGCCAGTAGTATGCCCAGGGGACAGGGACACAATGAGCAGTTCTTC. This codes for CASSMPRGQGHNEQFF. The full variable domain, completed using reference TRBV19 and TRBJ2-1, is DGGITQSPKYLFRKEGQNVTLSCEQNLNHDAMYWYRQDPGQGLRLIYYSQIVNDFQKGDIAEGYSVSREKKESFPLTVTSAQKNPTAFYLCASSMPRGQGHNEQFFGPGTRLTVL.

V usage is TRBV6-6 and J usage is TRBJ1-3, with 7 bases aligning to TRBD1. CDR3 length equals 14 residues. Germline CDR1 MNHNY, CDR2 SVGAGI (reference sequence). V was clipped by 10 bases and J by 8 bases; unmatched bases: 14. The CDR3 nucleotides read TGTGCCACACAGGAGGGGGCCCGAGGTGACACCATATATTTT. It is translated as CATQEGARGDTIYF.

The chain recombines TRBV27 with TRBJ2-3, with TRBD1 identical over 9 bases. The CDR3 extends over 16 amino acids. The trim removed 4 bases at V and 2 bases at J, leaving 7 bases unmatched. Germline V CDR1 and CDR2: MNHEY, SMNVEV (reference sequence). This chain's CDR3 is CASSSGQGRNTDTQYF. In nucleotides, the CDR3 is TGTGCCAGCAGTTCCGGACAGGGGCGTAACACAGATACGCAGTATTTT.

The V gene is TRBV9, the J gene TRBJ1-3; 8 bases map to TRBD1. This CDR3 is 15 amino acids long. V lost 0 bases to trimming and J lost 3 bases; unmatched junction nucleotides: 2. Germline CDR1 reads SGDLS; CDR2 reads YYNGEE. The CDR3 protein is CASSVETGGGNTIYF. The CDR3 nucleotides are TGTGCCAGCAGCGTAGAAACAGGGGGTGGAAACACCATATATTTT.

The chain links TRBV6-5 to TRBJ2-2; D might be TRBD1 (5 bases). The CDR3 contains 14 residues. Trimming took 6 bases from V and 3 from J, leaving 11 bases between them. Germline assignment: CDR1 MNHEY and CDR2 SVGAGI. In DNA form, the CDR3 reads TGTGCCAGCAGGATCGACAGATACACCGGGGAGCTGTTTTTT. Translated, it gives CASRIDRYTGELFF.

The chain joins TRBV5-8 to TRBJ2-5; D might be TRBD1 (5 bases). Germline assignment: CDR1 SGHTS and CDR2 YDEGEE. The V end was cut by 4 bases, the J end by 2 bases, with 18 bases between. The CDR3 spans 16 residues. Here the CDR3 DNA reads TGTGCCAGCAGCATCGACAGCCGTCCTCAACAAGAGACCCAGTACTTC. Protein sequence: CASSIDSRPQQETQYF.

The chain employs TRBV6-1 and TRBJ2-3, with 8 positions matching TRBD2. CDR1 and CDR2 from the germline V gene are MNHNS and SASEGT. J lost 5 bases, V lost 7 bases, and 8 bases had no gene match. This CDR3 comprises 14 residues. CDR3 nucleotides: TGTGCCAGCAACGGTGGCCTAGCGGGAGATACGCAGTATTTT. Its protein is CASNGGLAGDTQYF.

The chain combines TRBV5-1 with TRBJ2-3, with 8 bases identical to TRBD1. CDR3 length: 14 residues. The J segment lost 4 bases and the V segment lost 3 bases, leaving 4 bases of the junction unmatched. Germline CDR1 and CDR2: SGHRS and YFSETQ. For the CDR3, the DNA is TGCGCCAGCAGCTCCGGACAGGGAGCAGATACGCAGTATTTT. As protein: CASSSGQGADTQYF.

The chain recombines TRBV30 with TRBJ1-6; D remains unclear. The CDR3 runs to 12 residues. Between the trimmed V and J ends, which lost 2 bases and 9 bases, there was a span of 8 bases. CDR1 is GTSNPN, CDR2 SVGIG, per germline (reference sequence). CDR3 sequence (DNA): TGTGCCTGGAGTCCAACTGGTTCACCCCTCCACTTT. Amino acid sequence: CAWSPTGSPLHF.

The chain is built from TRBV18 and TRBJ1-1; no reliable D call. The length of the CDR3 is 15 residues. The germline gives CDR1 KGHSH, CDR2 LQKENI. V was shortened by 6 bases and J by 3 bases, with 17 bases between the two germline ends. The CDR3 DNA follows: TGTGCCAGCTCTACCATATCCTCCCCGGACACTGAAGCTTTCTTT. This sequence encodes CASSTISSPDTEAFF.

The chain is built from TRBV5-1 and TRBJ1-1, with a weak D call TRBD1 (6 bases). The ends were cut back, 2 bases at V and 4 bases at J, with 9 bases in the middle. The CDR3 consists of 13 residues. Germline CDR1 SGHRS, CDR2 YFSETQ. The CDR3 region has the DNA TGCGCCAGCAGCTTAGGACAGAGCACTGAAGCTTTCTTT. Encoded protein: CASSLGQSTEAFF.

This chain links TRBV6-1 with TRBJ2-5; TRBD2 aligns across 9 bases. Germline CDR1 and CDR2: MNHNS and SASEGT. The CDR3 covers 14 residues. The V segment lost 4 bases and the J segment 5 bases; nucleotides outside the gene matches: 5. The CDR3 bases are TGTGCCAGCAGTGGGGGGACTAGCTTTGAGACCCAGTACTTC. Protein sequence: CASSGGTSFETQYF.

The CDR3 coding sequence is TGTGCCAGCAGCCTAGGACTAGCGCCGAACACCGGGGAGCTGTTTTTT. Translated, it gives CASSLGLAPNTGELFF. The chain uses TRBV5-5 and TRBJ2-2, with 9 bases identical to TRBD2. The junction had 4 bases not matched to a gene; V was cut back by 4 bases and J by 0 bases. CDR1 is SGHKS and CDR2 is YYEKEE in the germline V gene (reference sequence). The CDR3 loop spans 16 amino acids.

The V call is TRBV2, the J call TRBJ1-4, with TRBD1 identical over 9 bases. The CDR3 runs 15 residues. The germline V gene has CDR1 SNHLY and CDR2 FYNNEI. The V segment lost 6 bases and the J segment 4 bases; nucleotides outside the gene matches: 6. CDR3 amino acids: CASRRQGERNEKLFF. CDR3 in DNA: TGTGCCAGCAGAAGACAGGGGGAGCGTAATGAAAAACTGTTTTTT.

The CDR3 protein is CASRVNSPANTGELFF. The CDR3 DNA reads TGTGCCAGCAGGGTTAACTCCCCCGCGAACACCGGGGAGCTGTTTTTT. V and J are TRBV28 and TRBJ2-2; D gene uncertain. CDR3 length: 16 amino acids. The V end was cut by 6 bases, the J end by 0 bases, with 14 bases between. Germline V CDR1 and CDR2: MDHEN, SYDVKM. The full variable domain, rest sourced from reference TRBV28 and TRBJ2-2, is DVKVTQSSRYLVKRTGEKVFLECVQDMDHENMFWYRQDPGLGLRLIYFSYDVKMKEKGDIPEGYSVSREKKERFSLILESASTNQTSMYLCASRVNSPANTGELFFGEGSRLTVL.

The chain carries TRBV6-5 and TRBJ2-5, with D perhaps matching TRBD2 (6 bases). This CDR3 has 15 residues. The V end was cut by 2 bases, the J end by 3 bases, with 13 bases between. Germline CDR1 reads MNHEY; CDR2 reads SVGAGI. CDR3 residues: CASSYRGGREETQYF. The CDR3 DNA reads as TGTGCCAGCAGTTACAGGGGAGGTCGGGAAGAGACCCAGTACTTC.

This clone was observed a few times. The CDR3 region has the DNA TGTGCCAGCAGCCTCGGACAGGGGGCAGGGTCAGAGGGCTACACCTTC. Its translation: CASSLGQGAGSEGYTF. This chain connects TRBV9 to TRBJ1-2; TRBD1 matches 11 bases. Trimming took 4 bases from V and 8 from J; bases not matched to a gene: 13. CDR3 length: 16 residues. The germline CDR1 and CDR2 sequences are SGDLS and YYNGEE.

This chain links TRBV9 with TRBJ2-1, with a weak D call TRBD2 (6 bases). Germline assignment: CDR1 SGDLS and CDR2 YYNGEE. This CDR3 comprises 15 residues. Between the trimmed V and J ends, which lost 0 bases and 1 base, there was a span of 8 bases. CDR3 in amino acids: CASSVGGGSYNEQFF. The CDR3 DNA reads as TGTGCCAGCAGCGTAGGGGGAGGTTCCTACAATGAGCAGTTCTTC.

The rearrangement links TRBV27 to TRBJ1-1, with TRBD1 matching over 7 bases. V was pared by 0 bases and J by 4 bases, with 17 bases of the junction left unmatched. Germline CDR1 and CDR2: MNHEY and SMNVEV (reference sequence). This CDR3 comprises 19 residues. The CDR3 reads CASSLSRLYRGSSATEAFF. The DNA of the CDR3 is TGTGCCAGCAGTTTATCGCGCCTATACAGGGGTAGTTCGGCCACTGAAGCTTTCTTT.

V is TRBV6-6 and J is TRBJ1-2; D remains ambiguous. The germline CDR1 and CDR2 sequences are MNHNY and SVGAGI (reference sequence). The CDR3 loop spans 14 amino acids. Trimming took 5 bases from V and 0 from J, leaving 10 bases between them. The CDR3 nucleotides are TGTGCCAGCAGTCCCCGGGAGGCTAACTATGGCTACACCTTC. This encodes CASSPREANYGYTF.

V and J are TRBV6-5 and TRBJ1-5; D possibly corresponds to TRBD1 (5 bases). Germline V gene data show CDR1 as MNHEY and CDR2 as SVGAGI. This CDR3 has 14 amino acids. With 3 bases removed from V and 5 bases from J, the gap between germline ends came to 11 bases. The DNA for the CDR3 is TGTGCCAGCAGTTATCTGGGGCCGGATCAGCCCCAGCATTTT. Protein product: CASSYLGPDQPQHF.

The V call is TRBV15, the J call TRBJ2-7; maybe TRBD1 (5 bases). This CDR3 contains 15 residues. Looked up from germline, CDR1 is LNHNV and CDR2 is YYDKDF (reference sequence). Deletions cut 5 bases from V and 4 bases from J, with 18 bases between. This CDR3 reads CATSVDQNSGYEQYF. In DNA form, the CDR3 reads TGTGCCACCAGCGTCGATCAAAATTCAGGGTACGAGCAGTACTTC.

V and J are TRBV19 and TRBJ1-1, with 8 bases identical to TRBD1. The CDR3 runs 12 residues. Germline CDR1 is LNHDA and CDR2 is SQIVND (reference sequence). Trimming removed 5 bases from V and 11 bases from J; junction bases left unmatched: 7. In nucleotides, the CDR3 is TGTGCCAGTAGTTCCCTGACAGGGGAGGCTTTCTTT. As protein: CASSSLTGEAFF.

CDR3 region: CASSRRDRGPEAFF. The CDR3 region has the DNA TGTGCCAGCAGCAGACGAGACAGGGGGCCGGAAGCTTTCTTT. The genes are TRBV2 and TRBJ1-1; 10 positions match TRBD1. This CDR3 has 14 residues. CDR1 and CDR2 from the germline V gene are SNHLY and FYNNEI. With 6 bases clipped from V and 8 bases from J, the junction kept 9 bases outside the gene matches.

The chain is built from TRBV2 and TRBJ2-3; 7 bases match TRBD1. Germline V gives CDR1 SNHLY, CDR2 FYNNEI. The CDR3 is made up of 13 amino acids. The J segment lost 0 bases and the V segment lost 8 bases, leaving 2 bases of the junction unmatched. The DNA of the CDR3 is TGTGCCAGCGTCAGGGGGAGCACAGATACGCAGTATTTT. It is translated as CASVRGSTDTQYF. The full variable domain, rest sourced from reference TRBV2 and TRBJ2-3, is EPEVTQTPSHQVTQMGQEVILRCVPISNHLYFYWYRQILGQKVEFLVSFYNNEISEKSEIFDDQFSVERPDGSNFTLKIRSTKLEDSAMYFCASVRGSTDTQYFGPGTRLTVL.